The entry below describes one T cell receptor beta chain. Its antigen is not known. ViraFEST assay sequencing came after antigen-specific CD4+ T cells were expanded with viral peptide pools. Upon completion of under eleven days in culture, CD4+ T cells were isolated. Two doses of BNT162b2 or mRNA-1273 vaccine were administered to participants. This entry belongs to a study of vaccination effects on CD4 cells after COVID-19. Study at large: Post-vaccine sampling occurred a median 72 days after the second dose.

The assay was immunoSEQ multiplex PCR, and TCRdb's table has in-frame clones only and misses some. The sample consists of roughly 71,000 clones, around three quarters of them appearing once. The CDR3 runs 15 residues. After removal of 0 bases from V and 15 bases from J, the junction contained 13 bases not matched to a gene. Germline V gives CDR1 SGHTS, CDR2 YDEGEE. The starting material was CD4+ T cells from PBMCs cultured with HCoV-OC43 spike peptides, obtained after COVID-19 vaccination. Subset denoted: HCoV-OC43 spike overlapping peptide pool stimulation. This receptor was identified in a human donor who received a COVID-19 vaccine. The chain uses TRBV5-8 and TRBJ2-1; the match to TRBD2 covers 9 bases. Here the CDR3 reads CASSLAGLAGRRGFF. The CDR3 DNA reads TGTGCCAGCAGCTTGGCCGGGCTAGCGGGGCGACGAGGGTTCTTC. Filled out from reference TRBV5-8 and TRBJ2-1, the complete variable domain reads EAGVTQSPTHLIKTRGQQATLRCSPISGHTSVYWYQQALGLGLQFLLWYDEGEERNRGNFPPRFSGRQFPNYSSELNVNALELEDSALYLCASSLAGLAGRRGFFGPGTRLTVL.